The clone carrying this TCR delta chain showed up just a few times. What it binds is unknown. The source of the sample is a study of human gamma delta and Vdelta1 T cells. With CATT, TCRdb re-called clones from the PCR reads. The table records some 6,100 delta-chain clones, about 40% of them present only once. Germline CDR1 and CDR2: GEAIGNYY and EKD. CDR3 length: 18 amino acids. After removal of 3 bases from V and 0 bases from J, the junction contained 14 bases not matched to a gene. The sample comprised Vdelta1 gamma-delta T cells from blood grown in culture (DOT cells). The receptor was derived from a human donor in good health. The chain carries TRDV2 and TRDJ1, with 8 positions matching TRDD3. CDR3 nucleotides: TGTGCCTGTGACGACTGGGGGTCCCCTCCCCCGTACACCGATAAACTCATCTTT. Amino acids: CACDDWGSPPPYTDKLIF.